These 32 T cell receptor beta chains originate from one sample sequenced in a study of glioma-infiltrating T cells after dendritic cell vaccination. Documented time point: after dendritic cell vaccination, including at tumor progression/relapse. The repertoire was sequenced with immunoSEQ multiplex PCR; TCRdb's copy has only in-frame clones and lacks some. Among 75,000 to 95,000 clones listed, 70% to 90% were seen once. The sample was blood, taken after dendritic cell vaccination. The receptors come from a human donor with glioblastoma.

The chain has TRBV6-6 and TRBJ1-4; 7 nucleotides match TRBD1. The CDR3 contains 15 residues. Germline V gene sequence: CDR1 MNHNY, CDR2 SVGAGI (reference sequence). Trimming took 5 bases from V and 3 from J; bases not matched to a gene: 6. The CDR3 DNA reads TGTGCCAGCAGTAACAAGGGGGCGTCTAATGAAAAACTGTTTTTT. It specifies CASSNKGASNEKLFF.

The rearrangement joins TRBV2 to TRBJ2-3; 9 bases are a match to TRBD1. Unmatched junction bases numbered 9, after V lost 5 bases and J lost 0 bases. The CDR3 totals 17 residues. CDR1 and CDR2 (germline): SNHLY, FYNNEI. In DNA form, the CDR3 reads TGTGCCAGCAGTTGGGGGGACAGGGTCCAAAGCACAGATACGCAGTATTTT. The encoded protein is CASSWGDRVQSTDTQYF.

The chain has TRBV2 and TRBJ2-5; tentative D call: TRBD1 (6 bases). The assigned J gene may be wrong: the sequence end matches TRBJ2-7 better. The CDR3 spans 13 residues. CDR1 and CDR2 from the germline V gene are SNHLY and FYNNEI. This chain's CDR3 is CASKQGIPYEQYF. The DNA of the CDR3 is TGTGCCAGCAAGCAGGGGATACCCTACGAGCAGTACTTC.

CDR3 sequence (DNA): TGTGCCTGTGACAGGACGGGAAATAGCAATCAGCCCCAGCATTTT. This gives the protein CACDRTGNSNQPQHF. The genes are TRBV30 and TRBJ1-5, with D possibly TRBD1 on 6 matching bases. Germline assignment: CDR1 GTSNPN and CDR2 SVGIG (reference sequence). This CDR3 has 15 amino acids. Trimming removed 6 bases from V and 0 bases from J, with 15 bases in between.

This chain joins TRBV18 and TRBJ1-3; D remains ambiguous. The CDR3 has 15 amino acids. The ends were cut back, 3 bases at V and 3 bases at J, with 12 bases in the middle. Germline lookup yields CDR1 KGHSH and CDR2 LQKENI. The CDR3 spells CASSPRTAGGNTIYF. The CDR3 region has the DNA TGTGCCAGCTCACCCCGAACAGCCGGTGGAAACACCATATATTTT.

The chain employs TRBV11-2 and TRBJ1-4; 8 bases line up with TRBD1. J lost 4 bases, V lost 3 bases, and 7 bases had no gene match. CDR1 and CDR2 (germline): SGHAT, FQNNGV. CDR3 size: 16 residues. CDR3 coding DNA: TGTGCCAGCAGCTTTACTTTGACAGGGGTTAATGAAAAACTGTTTTTT. As protein: CASSFTLTGVNEKLFF.

The chain links TRBV11-1 to TRBJ2-1; D uncertain. The CDR3 spans 13 residues. Per the germline V gene, CDR1 is SGHAT and CDR2 is FQDESV (reference sequence). V was clipped by 3 bases and J by 5 bases, with 8 bases between them. Written as DNA, the CDR3 is TGTGCCAGCAGCTTTGAGGTAGACAATGAGCAGTTCTTC. Its protein is CASSFEVDNEQFF. The entire variable domain, with the rest obtained from reference TRBV11-1 and TRBJ2-1, is as follows: EAEVAQSPRYKITEKSQAVAFWCDPISGHATLYWYRQILGQGPELLVQFQDESVVDDSQLPKDRFSAERLKGVDSTLKIQPAELGDSAMYLCASSFEVDNEQFFGPGTRLTVL.

The rearrangement joins TRBV4-1 to TRBJ2-3, with 7 bases aligning to TRBD2. Germline loops: CDR1 MGHRA, CDR2 YSYEKL. The trim removed 2 bases at V and 0 bases at J, leaving 5 bases unmatched. CDR3 size: 16 residues. CDR3 DNA sequence: TGCGCCAGCAGCCAACCCCGGACTAGAAGCACAGATACGCAGTATTTT. Encoded protein: CASSQPRTRSTDTQYF.

The rearrangement uses TRBV30 and TRBJ1-1; 7 bases fit TRBD1. V dropped 4 bases and J dropped 2; count of bases not matched to a gene: 7. Germline V gene lookup returns CDR1 GTSNPN and CDR2 SVGIG (reference sequence). This CDR3 contains 14 residues. This chain's CDR3 is CAWMGDSHNTEAFF. The DNA for the CDR3 is TGTGCCTGGATGGGGGACAGTCATAACACTGAAGCTTTCTTT.

This chain connects TRBV5-4 to TRBJ1-3, with D perhaps TRBD1 (5 bases). V lost 5 bases and J lost 0, with 12 bases in between. Germline CDR1 and CDR2: SGHNT and YYREEE (reference sequence). This CDR3 has 15 residues. The CDR3 nucleotides are TGTGCCAGCAGTTACGGGGGGTACTCTGGAAACACCATATATTTT. Translation gives CASSYGGYSGNTIYF.

The chain has TRBV9 and TRBJ2-1; tentatively, D is TRBD2 (7 bases). Germline CDR1 SGDLS, CDR2 YYNGEE. The CDR3 consists of 14 residues. Trimming took 2 bases from V and 4 from J, leaving 10 bases between them. The CDR3 sequence is CASSVGGPYNEQFF. CDR3 nucleotide sequence: TGTGCCAGCAGCGTCGGGGGGCCGTACAATGAGCAGTTCTTC.

The chain has TRBV2 and TRBJ2-7; the match to TRBD1 covers 10 bases. This CDR3 has 11 amino acids. The germline gives CDR1 SNHLY, CDR2 FYNNEI. V was pared by 8 bases and J by 9 bases, with 4 bases of the junction left unmatched. The CDR3 loop is CASVTGGGQYF. Written as DNA, the CDR3 is TGTGCCAGCGTGACAGGGGGCGGGCAGTACTTC. Using reference TRBV2 and TRBJ2-7 for the parts outside the CDR3, the full variable domain is EPEVTQTPSHQVTQMGQEVILRCVPISNHLYFYWYRQILGQKVEFLVSFYNNEISEKSEIFDDQFSVERPDGSNFTLKIRSTKLEDSAMYFCASVTGGGQYFGPGTRLTVT.

This sequence joins TRBV2 and TRBJ1-1; D gene unclear. Deletions cut 4 bases from V and 0 bases from J, with 6 bases between. The CDR3 length is 13 residues. From germline, CDR1 is SNHLY and CDR2 FYNNEI. The CDR3 here is CASSGQVNTEAFF. In nucleotides, the CDR3 is TGTGCCAGCAGTGGGCAGGTGAACACTGAAGCTTTCTTT.

A few counts support this clone. This rearrangement joins TRBV5-1 to TRBJ1-4; D gene ambiguous. Germline values: CDR1 SGHRS, CDR2 YFSETQ. The germline V and J ends were trimmed by 2 bases and 0 bases, with 11 bases remaining between them. This CDR3 spans 16 amino acids. In DNA form, the CDR3 reads TGCGCCAGCAGCTTCGGTAGCAGCTCAACTAATGAAAAACTGTTTTTT. Translation gives CASSFGSSSTNEKLFF. The full variable domain, in which reference TRBV5-1 and TRBJ1-4 provide the parts outside the CDR3, is KAGVTQTPRYLIKTRGQQVTLSCSPISGHRSVSWYQQTPGQGLQFLFEYFSETQRNKGNFPGRFSGRQFSNSRSEMNVSTLELGDSALYLCASSFGSSSTNEKLFFGSGTQLSVL.

CDR3 residues: CASSLRGKDTGELFF. CDR3 sequence (DNA): TGCGCCAGCAGCTTGCGGGGGAAGGACACCGGGGAGCTGTTTTTT. The chain is built from TRBV5-1 and TRBJ2-2; maybe TRBD2 (6 bases). Between the trimmed V and J ends, which lost 1 base and 3 bases, there was a span of 10 bases. The CDR3 covers 15 residues. CDR1 is SGHRS, CDR2 YFSETQ, per germline.

This clone was detected a few times. The rearrangement uses TRBV25-1 and TRBJ2-2; D is unclear. V gave up 2 bases and J gave up 3 bases, with 10 bases separating them. This CDR3 contains 15 residues. Looked up from germline, CDR1 is MGHDK and CDR2 is SYGVNS. The CDR3 protein is CASSEQQHDTGELFF. The CDR3 DNA reads as TGTGCCAGCAGTGAACAACAGCACGACACCGGGGAGCTGTTTTTT.

V usage is TRBV27 and J usage is TRBJ1-5; 8 bases are a match to TRBD1. Germline lookup yields CDR1 MNHEY and CDR2 SMNVEV (reference sequence). The CDR3 runs 16 residues. V gave up 5 bases and J gave up 0 bases; unmatched junction bases: 6. The CDR3 loop is CASSLSGQASNQPQHF. DNA of the CDR3: TGTGCCAGCAGTCTCTCGGGACAGGCTAGCAATCAGCCCCAGCATTTT.

V gene TRBV2 combines with J gene TRBJ1-5, with 9 bases identical to TRBD1. Germline V gives CDR1 SNHLY, CDR2 FYNNEI. The CDR3 covers 15 residues. V lost 6 bases, J lost 0 bases, and 3 bases stayed unmatched. This CDR3 is CASSGQGISNQPQHF. The CDR3 DNA follows: TGTGCCAGCAGCGGACAGGGGATTAGCAATCAGCCCCAGCATTTT.

This rearrangement joins TRBV6-6 to TRBJ1-1; 7 bases agree with TRBD1. V gave up 5 bases and J gave up 5 bases; unmatched junction bases: 11. In germline, CDR1 is MNHNY, CDR2 SVGAGI (reference sequence). This CDR3 has 15 residues. The chain's CDR3 is CASSHLTGDGTEAFF. CDR3 coding DNA: TGTGCCAGCAGTCACCTTACAGGGGATGGGACTGAAGCTTTCTTT.

This clone occurred a few times. The chain uses TRBV10-2 and TRBJ2-7, with 10 bases matching TRBD2. V trimming: 7 bases; J trimming: 1 base; junction bases outside the gene matches: 7. CDR1 WSHSY and CDR2 SAAADI come from the germline V gene. The CDR3 extends over 15 amino acids. The CDR3 sequence is CASKDGLAESYEQYV. DNA for the CDR3: TGCGCCAGCAAGGACGGACTAGCGGAATCCTACGAGCAGTACGTC.

This clone was detected only once. The chain joins TRBV7-2 to TRBJ1-6, with 7 bases aligning to TRBD1. Germline CDR1 and CDR2: SGHTA and FQGNSA. There are 15 residues in the CDR3. V lost 5 bases, J lost 6 bases, and 7 bases stayed unmatched. CDR3 in amino acids: CASSRQGSLNSPLHF. For the CDR3, the DNA is TGTGCCAGCAGCCGACAGGGATCCCTTAATTCACCCCTCCACTTT.

V and J are TRBV10-2 and TRBJ1-6; D is undetermined. Trimming stripped 8 bases from V and 7 bases from J, with 15 bases between. Germline V gene lookup returns CDR1 WSHSY and CDR2 SAAADI. The CDR3 runs to 14 residues. The CDR3 region is CASLRGRPNSPLHF. The CDR3 region has the DNA TGCGCCAGCCTCCGGGGTCGGCCGAATTCACCCCTCCACTTT.

The sample holds one count of this clone. The rearrangement joins TRBV10-3 to TRBJ2-2; 10 bases match TRBD2. Germline CDR1 reads ENHRY; CDR2 reads SYGVKD. The length of the CDR3 is 16 residues. V lost 5 bases, J lost 6 bases, and 9 bases stayed unmatched. Here the CDR3 DNA reads TGTGCCATCAGTTTACCCGGGACTAGCGCCCCCGGGGAGCTGTTTTTT. Protein sequence: CAISLPGTSAPGELFF.

The gene calls are TRBV10-1 and TRBJ1-1; D ambiguous. Germline-derived CDR1 and CDR2 are WNHNN and SYGVQD (reference sequence). Trimming cost V 3 bases and J 6 bases, with 17 bases left between them. There are 15 residues in the CDR3. CDR3 nucleotide sequence: TGCGCCAGCAGTGAAAGTGGGCAGGCCTCCGCTGAAGCTTTCTTT. The encoded protein is CASSESGQASAEAFF.

This chain joins TRBV30 and TRBJ1-1, with 8 nucleotides matching TRBD1. CDR1 and CDR2 (germline): GTSNPN, SVGIG (reference sequence). This CDR3 has 12 amino acids. V was clipped by 3 bases and J by 4 bases; unmatched bases: 1. CDR3 nucleotides: TGTGCCTGGAGCACAGGGGGCACTGAAGCTTTCTTT. This encodes CAWSTGGTEAFF.

V usage is TRBV9 and J usage is TRBJ2-1, with 7 bases fitting TRBD1. The CDR3 is made up of 15 amino acids. Trimming took 3 bases from V and 6 from J; bases not matched to a gene: 9. Germline CDR1 and CDR2: SGDLS and YYNGEE. As DNA, the CDR3 is TGTGCCAGCAGCGATCGGGACAGAGCTACCAATGAGCAGTTCTTC. This codes for CASSDRDRATNEQFF.

V and J are TRBV5-4 and TRBJ2-1, with 13 bases matching TRBD2. Germline V gene lookup returns CDR1 SGHNT and CDR2 YYREEE (reference sequence). The CDR3 is made up of 16 amino acids. Unmatched junction bases numbered 14, after V lost 7 bases and J lost 10 bases. Written as DNA, the CDR3 is TGTGCCAGCCGACTCGGACTAGCGGGGGTCCAGGGGGAGCAGTTCTTC. Protein: CASRLGLAGVQGEQFF. Together with reference TRBV5-4 and TRBJ2-1, the CDR3 gives the full variable domain: ETGVTQSPTHLIKTRGQQVTLRCSSQSGHNTVSWYQQALGQGPQFIFQYYREEENGRGNFPPRFSGLQFPNYSSELNVNALELDDSALYLCASRLGLAGVQGEQFFGPGTRLTVL.

The CDR3 protein is CASSSRTGGINYGYTF. The CDR3 DNA is TGTGCCAGCAGCTCACGGACAGGGGGCATTAACTATGGCTACACCTTC. The chain has TRBV5-4 and TRBJ1-2; TRBD1 matches 11 bases. V dropped 3 bases and J dropped 1; count of bases not matched to a gene: 5. CDR3 length: 16 residues. Germline V gene sequence: CDR1 SGHNT, CDR2 YYREEE (reference sequence). The full variable domain, rest sourced from reference TRBV5-4 and TRBJ1-2, is ETGVTQSPTHLIKTRGQQVTLRCSSQSGHNTVSWYQQALGQGPQFIFQYYREEENGRGNFPPRFSGLQFPNYSSELNVNALELDDSALYLCASSSRTGGINYGYTFGSGTRLTVV.

V and J are TRBV7-2 and TRBJ2-3, with TRBD2 matching over 7 bases. The CDR3 is 13 amino acids. The trim removed 5 bases at V and 10 bases at J, leaving 9 bases unmatched. The germline gives CDR1 SGHTA, CDR2 FQGNSA. This CDR3 is CASSRPPAGAQYF. CDR3 sequence (DNA): TGTGCCAGCAGCCGACCCCCGGCGGGGGCGCAGTATTTT.

CDR3 in amino acids: CASSQPTGPLAKNIQYF. The CDR3 DNA is TGCGCCAGCAGCCAACCGACAGGGCCCCTAGCCAAAAACATTCAGTACTTC. This rearrangement joins TRBV4-1 to TRBJ2-4; TRBD1 matches at 7 bases. Trimming removed 2 bases from V and 0 bases from J; junction bases left unmatched: 7. Germline V lookup: CDR1 MGHRA, CDR2 YSYEKL. This CDR3 is 17 amino acids long.

The rearrangement links TRBV6-4 to TRBJ2-1; maybe TRBD2 (7 bases). This CDR3 is built from 16 residues. Trimming took off 8 bases at V and 0 bases at J, with 17 bases between the two ends. Germline V CDR1 and CDR2: MRHNA, SNTAGT. This CDR3 is CASANGGGGSYNEQFF. In DNA, the CDR3 is TGTGCCAGCGCCAACGGGGGCGGGGGCTCCTACAATGAGCAGTTCTTC.

The chain combines TRBV5-4 with TRBJ2-5; 7 bases fit TRBD2. From germline, CDR1 is SGHNT and CDR2 YYREEE (reference sequence). The CDR3 is 15 residues long. V trimming: 5 bases; J trimming: 2 bases; junction bases outside the gene matches: 9. Here the CDR3 reads CASRRTGTIQETQYF. CDR3 nucleotides: TGTGCCAGCAGGAGAACCGGGACTATACAAGAGACCCAGTACTTC. The variable domain in full, completed from reference TRBV5-4 and TRBJ2-5, reads ETGVTQSPTHLIKTRGQQVTLRCSSQSGHNTVSWYQQALGQGPQFIFQYYREEENGRGNFPPRFSGLQFPNYSSELNVNALELDDSALYLCASRRTGTIQETQYFGPGTRLLVL.